The rows below give T cell receptor beta chains drawn from one sample of a study of blood T cell repertoires in COVID-19. TCRdb's copy holds only in-frame clones and misses some; the assay was immunoSEQ multiplex PCR. The table records roughly 500,000 clones, 85% to 90% of them present only once. Sequenced input: PBMCs or T cells enriched from blood (not recorded which). These TCRs come from a woman aged 40 to 50 who had recovered from COVID-19. Both conserved end residues are part of each CDR3. The D gene is left open where the match is weak. Rows may omit the clone size; those that give it use once, few, many or a size class.

v_gene: TRBV7-2; j_gene: TRBJ2-5; d_gene: TRBD2; abundance: .; CDR3aa: CASSLSSGPQETQYF; CDR3nt: TGTGCCAGCAGCTTGTCTAGCGGCCCACAAGAGACCCAGTACTTC
v_gene: TRBV29-1; j_gene: TRBJ2-5; d_gene: .; abundance: .; CDR3aa: CSVGLDKGETQYF; CDR3nt: TGCAGCGTTGGCTTGGACAAGGGGGAGACCCAGTACTTC
v_gene: TRBV7-8; j_gene: TRBJ1-5; d_gene: .; abundance: .; CDR3aa: CASSDDTENQPQHF; CDR3nt: TGTGCCAGCAGTGATGACACCGAAAATCAGCCCCAGCATTTT
v_gene: TRBV19; j_gene: TRBJ1-1; d_gene: .; abundance: .; CDR3aa: CASSPSGQSNTEAFF; CDR3nt: TGTGCCAGTAGTCCGTCGGGACAATCGAACACTGAAGCTTTCTTT
v_gene: TRBV15; j_gene: TRBJ1-4; d_gene: .; abundance: .; CDR3aa: CATSRDSAAGLVATNEKLFF; CDR3nt: TGTGCCACCAGCAGAGATTCAGCGGCGGGGCTTGTAGCAACTAATGAAAAACTGTTTTTT
v_gene: TRBV4-2; j_gene: TRBJ2-1; d_gene: TRBD2; abundance: .; CDR3aa: CASSQELAGYNEQFF; CDR3nt: TGTGCCAGCAGCCAAGAGCTAGCGGGCTACAATGAGCAGTTCTTC
v_gene: TRBV7-2; j_gene: TRBJ2-5; d_gene: TRBD1; abundance: once; CDR3aa: CASSPDRVQETQYF; CDR3nt: TGTGCCAGCAGCCCCGACAGGGTCCAAGAGACCCAGTACTTC
v_gene: TRBV18; j_gene: TRBJ1-1; d_gene: .; abundance: .; CDR3aa: CASSPEGWDTEAFF; CDR3nt: TGTGCCAGCTCACCGGAGGGGTGGGACACTGAAGCTTTCTTT
v_gene: TRBV6-1; j_gene: TRBJ1-2; d_gene: TRBD1; abundance: .; CDR3aa: CASSLRQGSYTF; CDR3nt: TGTGCCAGCAGCCTGAGACAGGGGAGCTACACCTTC
v_gene: TRBV5-1; j_gene: TRBJ2-5; d_gene: TRBD2; abundance: .; CDR3aa: CASSLGAGGETQYF; CDR3nt: TGCGCCAGCAGCTTGGGGGCGGGAGGAGAGACCCAGTACTTC
v_gene: TRBV5-1; j_gene: TRBJ1-1; d_gene: .; abundance: .; CDR3aa: CASSLGAGRQTEAFF; CDR3nt: TGCGCCAGCAGCTTGGGTGCAGGCAGGCAAACTGAAGCTTTCTTT
v_gene: TRBV6-2/TRBV6-3; j_gene: TRBJ2-7; d_gene: .; abundance: .; CDR3aa: CASSYSRDTGSYEQYF; CDR3nt: TGTGCCAGCAGTTACTCCCGGGACACGGGATCCTACGAGCAGTACTTC
v_gene: TRBV4-3; j_gene: TRBJ1-2; d_gene: .; abundance: .; CDR3aa: CASSQDQRSHGYTF; CDR3nt: TGCGCCAGCAGCCAAGATCAGCGGTCTCATGGCTACACCTTC
v_gene: TRBV14; j_gene: TRBJ2-1; d_gene: .; abundance: once; CDR3aa: CASSLAPYYNEQFF; CDR3nt: TGTGCCAGCAGCCTAGCGCCGTACTACAATGAGCAGTTCTTC
v_gene: TRBV20-1; j_gene: TRBJ2-7; d_gene: .; abundance: .; CDR3aa: CSASLPEERYDEQYF; CDR3nt: TGCAGTGCTAGTCTCCCTGAGGAGAGGTACGACGAGCAGTACTTC
v_gene: TRBV12-3/TRBV12-4; j_gene: TRBJ1-1; d_gene: .; abundance: .; CDR3aa: CASSFGLTTEAFF; CDR3nt: TGTGCCAGCAGTTTCGGTCTTACGACTGAAGCTTTCTTT
v_gene: TRBV5-4; j_gene: TRBJ2-7; d_gene: .; abundance: .; CDR3aa: CASSLGGGAPTYEQYF; CDR3nt: TGTGCCAGCAGCCTAGGGGGGGGCGCCCCAACCTACGAGCAGTACTTC
v_gene: TRBV9; j_gene: TRBJ2-2; d_gene: .; abundance: .; CDR3aa: CASSVVPYTGELFF; CDR3nt: TGTGCCAGCAGCGTAGTTCCGTACACCGGGGAGCTGTTTTTT
v_gene: TRBV7-6; j_gene: TRBJ2-1; d_gene: .; abundance: .; CDR3aa: CASSLARRGLNEQFF; CDR3nt: TGTGCCAGCAGCTTAGCGCGAAGGGGCCTGAATGAGCAGTTCTTC
v_gene: TRBV5-4; j_gene: TRBJ1-2; d_gene: .; abundance: once; CDR3aa: CASSLGATDANYGYTF; CDR3nt: TGTGCCAGCAGCTTGGGAGCGACAGACGCTAACTATGGCTACACCTTC
v_gene: TRBV4-2; j_gene: TRBJ1-4; d_gene: .; abundance: .; CDR3aa: CASSLAGATNEKLFF; CDR3nt: TGTGCCAGCAGCCTAGCGGGGGCAACTAATGAAAAACTGTTTTTT
v_gene: TRBV7-9; j_gene: TRBJ1-1; d_gene: TRBD1; abundance: .; CDR3aa: CASSPTGGYRTEAFF; CDR3nt: TGTGCCAGCAGCCCTACAGGGGGTTATCGCACTGAAGCTTTCTTT